This TCR beta chain was captured in a study of identical twins. Study-level findings and limits: Models predicted too little out-of-frame TCR alpha sharing in monozygotic twins. Beta out-of-frame twin sharing showed a weaker excess. Cord blood beta clonotypes present at high abundance carried fewer insertions; no such pattern appeared in memory repertoires. Twins shared out-of-frame alpha sequences with excess low generation probability.

This clonotype was recorded many times. Its target is unknown. The CDR3 consists of 13 residues. Deletions cut 0 bases from V and 6 bases from J, with 9 bases between. Per the germline V gene, CDR1 is SGHDT and CDR2 is YYEEEE. TCRdb processed the 5' RACE reads anew with MiXCR; each CDR3 protein has one entry. The sample has some 710,000 distinct CDR3 sequences, 6.1% seen once. The sequenced sample consisted of naive T cells sorted from blood. This chain connects TRBV5-6 to TRBJ1-1; no firm D call. The sequence came from a man younger than 35 in good health. In nucleotides, the CDR3 is TGTGCCAGCAGCTTGGGACATTACCCTGAAGCTTTCTTT. Encoded protein: CASSLGHYPEAFF.